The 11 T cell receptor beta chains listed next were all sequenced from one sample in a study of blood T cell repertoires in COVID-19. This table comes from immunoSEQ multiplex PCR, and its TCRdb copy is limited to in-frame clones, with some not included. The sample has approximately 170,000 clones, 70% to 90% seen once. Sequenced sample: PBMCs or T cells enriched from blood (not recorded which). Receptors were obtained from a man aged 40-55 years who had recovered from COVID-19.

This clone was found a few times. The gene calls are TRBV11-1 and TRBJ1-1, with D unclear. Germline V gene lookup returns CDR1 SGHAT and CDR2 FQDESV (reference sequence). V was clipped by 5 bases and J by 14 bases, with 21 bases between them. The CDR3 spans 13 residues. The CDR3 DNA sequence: TGTGCCAGCAGCCCAGGAGGGTCCGGACCCGGCTTCTTT. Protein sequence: CASSPGGSGPGFF.

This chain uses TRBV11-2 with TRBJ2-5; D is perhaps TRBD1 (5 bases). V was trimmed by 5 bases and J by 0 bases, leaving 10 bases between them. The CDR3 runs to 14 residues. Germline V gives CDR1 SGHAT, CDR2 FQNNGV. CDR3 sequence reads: CASSTDRNQETQYF. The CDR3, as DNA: TGTGCCAGCAGCACTGACAGAAACCAAGAGACCCAGTACTTC.

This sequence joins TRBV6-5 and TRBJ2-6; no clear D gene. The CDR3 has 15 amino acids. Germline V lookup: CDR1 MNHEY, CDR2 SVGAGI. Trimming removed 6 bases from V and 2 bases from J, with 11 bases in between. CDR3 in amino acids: CASSAAETGANVLTF. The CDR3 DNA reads TGTGCCAGCAGCGCGGCGGAGACTGGGGCCAACGTCCTGACTTTC.

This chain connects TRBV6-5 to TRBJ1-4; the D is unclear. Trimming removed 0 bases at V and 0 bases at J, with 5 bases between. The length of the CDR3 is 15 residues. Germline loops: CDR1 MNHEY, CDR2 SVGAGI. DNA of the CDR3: TGTGCCAGCAGTTACTCTAGTGCAACTAATGAAAAACTGTTTTTT. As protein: CASSYSSATNEKLFF.

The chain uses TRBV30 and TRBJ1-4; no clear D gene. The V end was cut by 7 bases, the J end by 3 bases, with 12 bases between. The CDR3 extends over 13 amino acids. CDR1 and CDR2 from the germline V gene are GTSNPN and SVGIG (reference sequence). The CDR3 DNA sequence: TGTGCCTTTTCGGGTTCACCTAATGAAAAACTGTTTTTT. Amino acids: CAFSGSPNEKLFF.

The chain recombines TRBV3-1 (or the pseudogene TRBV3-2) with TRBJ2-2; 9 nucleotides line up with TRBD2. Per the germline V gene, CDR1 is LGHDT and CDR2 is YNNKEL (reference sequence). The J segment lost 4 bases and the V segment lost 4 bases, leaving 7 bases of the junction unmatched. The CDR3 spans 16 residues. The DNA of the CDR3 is TGTGCCAGCAGCCCAGTAGCGGGGGTTGTCACCGGGGAGCTGTTTTTT. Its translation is CASSPVAGVVTGELFF.

The CDR3 nucleotides read TGTGCCAGCAATGCCGGGACAAAGAACACCGGGGAGCTGTTTTTT. Translation gives CASNAGTKNTGELFF. This chain links TRBV2 with TRBJ2-2, with D possibly being TRBD1 (6 bases). Germline V gene sequence: CDR1 SNHLY, CDR2 FYNNEI. Trimming took 7 bases from V and 1 from J, leaving 13 bases between them. This CDR3 is built from 15 residues. Variable domain in full (rest from reference TRBV2 and TRBJ2-2): EPEVTQTPSHQVTQMGQEVILRCVPISNHLYFYWYRQILGQKVEFLVSFYNNEISEKSEIFDDQFSVERPDGSNFTLKIRSTKLEDSAMYFCASNAGTKNTGELFFGEGSRLTVL.

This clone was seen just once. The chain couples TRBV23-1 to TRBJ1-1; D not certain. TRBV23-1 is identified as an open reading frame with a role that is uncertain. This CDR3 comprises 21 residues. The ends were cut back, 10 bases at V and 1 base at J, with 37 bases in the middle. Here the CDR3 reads CATTPNNPASTQSLANTEAFF. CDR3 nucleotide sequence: TGCGCCACAACACCTAATAACCCCGCTAGTACCCAATCGCTAGCGAACACTGAAGCTTTCTTT.

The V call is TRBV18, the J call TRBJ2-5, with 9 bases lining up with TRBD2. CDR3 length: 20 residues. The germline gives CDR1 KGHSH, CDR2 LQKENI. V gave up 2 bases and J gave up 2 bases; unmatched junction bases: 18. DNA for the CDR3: TGTGCCAGCTCACCAGGATTCTCTCTCGCGGGGGGGCCGGGGCAAGAGACCCAGTACTTC. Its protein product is CASSPGFSLAGGPGQETQYF.

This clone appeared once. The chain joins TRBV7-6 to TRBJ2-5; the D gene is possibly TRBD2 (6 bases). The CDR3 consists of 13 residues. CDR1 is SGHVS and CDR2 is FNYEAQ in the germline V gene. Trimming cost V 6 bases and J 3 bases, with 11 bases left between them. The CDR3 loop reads CASSSVAEETQYF. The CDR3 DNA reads TGTGCCAGCAGTTCTGTAGCGGAAGAGACCCAGTACTTC. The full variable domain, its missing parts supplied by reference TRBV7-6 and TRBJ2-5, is GAGVSQSPRYKVTKRGQDVALRCDPISGHVSLYWYRQALGQGPEFLTYFNYEAQQDKSGLPNDRFSAERPEGSISTLTIQRTEQRDSAMYRCASSSVAEETQYFGPGTRLLVL.

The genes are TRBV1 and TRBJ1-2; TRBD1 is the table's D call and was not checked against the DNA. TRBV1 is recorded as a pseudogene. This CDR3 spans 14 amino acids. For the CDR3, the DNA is TGCACCAGCAGCCAACCCAGGGGCAACTATGGCTACACCTTC. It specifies CTSSQPRGNYGYTF.